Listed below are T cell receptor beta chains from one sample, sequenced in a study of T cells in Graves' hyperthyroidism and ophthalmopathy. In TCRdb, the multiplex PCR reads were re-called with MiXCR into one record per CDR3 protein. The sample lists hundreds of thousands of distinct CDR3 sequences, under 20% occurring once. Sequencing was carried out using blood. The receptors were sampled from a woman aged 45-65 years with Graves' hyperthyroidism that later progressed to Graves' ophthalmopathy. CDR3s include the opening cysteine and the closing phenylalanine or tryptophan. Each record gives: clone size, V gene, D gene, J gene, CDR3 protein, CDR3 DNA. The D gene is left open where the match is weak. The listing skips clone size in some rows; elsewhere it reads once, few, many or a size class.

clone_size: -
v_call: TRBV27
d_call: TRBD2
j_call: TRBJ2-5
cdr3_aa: CASSLNRGRGGMRETQYF
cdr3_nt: TGTGCCAGCAGTTTAAACCGAGGACGGGGGGGGATGCGAGAGACCCAGTACTTC

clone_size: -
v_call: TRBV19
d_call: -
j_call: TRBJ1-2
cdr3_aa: CASSSLREGYDYGYTF
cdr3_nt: TGTGCCAGTAGTAGCCTCCGAGAGGGTTACGACTATGGCTACACCTTC

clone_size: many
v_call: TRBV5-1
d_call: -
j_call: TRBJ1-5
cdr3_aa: CASSARGGSQPQHF
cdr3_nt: TGCGCCAGCAGCGCAAGGGGGGGCAGTCAGCCCCAGCATTTT

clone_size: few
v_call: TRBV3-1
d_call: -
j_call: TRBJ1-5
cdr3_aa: CASSQDRVGQPQHF
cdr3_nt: TGTGCCAGCAGCCAAGATCGGGTGGGGCAGCCCCAGCATTTT

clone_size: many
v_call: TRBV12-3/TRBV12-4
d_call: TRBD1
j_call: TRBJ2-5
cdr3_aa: CASTVGTGLVQETQYF
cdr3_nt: TGTGCCAGCACCGTGGGGACAGGGTTGGTGCAAGAGACCCAGTACTTC

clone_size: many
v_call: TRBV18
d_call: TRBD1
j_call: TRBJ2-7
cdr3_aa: CASSPGAGGYVQYF
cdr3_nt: TGTGCCAGCTCACCAGGGGCAGGGGGATATGTGCAGTACTTC

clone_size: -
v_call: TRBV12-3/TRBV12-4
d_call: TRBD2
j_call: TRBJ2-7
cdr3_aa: CASSFPPGGLANHEQYF
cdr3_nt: TGTGCCAGCAGTTTTCCGCCAGGGGGACTAGCGAACCACGAGCAGTACTTC

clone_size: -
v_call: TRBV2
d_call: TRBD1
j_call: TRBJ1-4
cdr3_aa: CASSVGQGTEKLFF
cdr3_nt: TGTGCCAGCAGTGTTGGACAGGGGACCGAAAAACTGTTTTTT

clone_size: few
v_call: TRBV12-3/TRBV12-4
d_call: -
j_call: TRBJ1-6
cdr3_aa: CASSVAGSSPLHF
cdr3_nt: TGTGCCAGCTCCGTCGCAGGTTCTTCACCCCTCCACTTT

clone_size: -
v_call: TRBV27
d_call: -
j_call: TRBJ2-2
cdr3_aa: CASSFPGAVGELFF
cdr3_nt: TGTGCCAGCAGTTTCCCCGGGGCGGTCGGGGAGCTGTTTTTT

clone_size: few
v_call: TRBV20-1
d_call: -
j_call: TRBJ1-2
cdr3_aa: CSARDETYPYYGYTF
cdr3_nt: TGCAGTGCTAGAGACGAGACTTACCCCTACTATGGCTACACCTTC

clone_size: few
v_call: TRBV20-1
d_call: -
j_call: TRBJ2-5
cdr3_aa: CSAKGPELQETQYF
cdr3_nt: TGCAGTGCAAAAGGCCCAGAATTACAAGAGACCCAGTACTTC

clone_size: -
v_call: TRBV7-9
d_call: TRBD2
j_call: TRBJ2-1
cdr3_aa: CASTRGGVGNEQFF
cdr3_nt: TGTGCCAGCACCCGGGGGGGCGTAGGGAATGAGCAGTTCTTC

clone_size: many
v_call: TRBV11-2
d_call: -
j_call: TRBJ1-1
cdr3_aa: CASSLDRPLNTEAFF
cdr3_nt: TGTGCCAGCAGCTTAGATAGGCCTCTGAACACTGAAGCTTTCTTT

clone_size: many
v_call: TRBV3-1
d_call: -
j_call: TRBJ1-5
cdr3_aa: CASSQDGMQPQHF
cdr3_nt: TGTGCCAGCAGCCAAGACGGGATGCAGCCCCAGCATTTT

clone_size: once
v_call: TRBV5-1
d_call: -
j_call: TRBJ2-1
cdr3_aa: CASSLGGPRSHNEQFF
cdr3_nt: TGCGCCAGCAGCTTAGGAGGTCCCCGAAGCCACAATGAGCAGTTCTTC